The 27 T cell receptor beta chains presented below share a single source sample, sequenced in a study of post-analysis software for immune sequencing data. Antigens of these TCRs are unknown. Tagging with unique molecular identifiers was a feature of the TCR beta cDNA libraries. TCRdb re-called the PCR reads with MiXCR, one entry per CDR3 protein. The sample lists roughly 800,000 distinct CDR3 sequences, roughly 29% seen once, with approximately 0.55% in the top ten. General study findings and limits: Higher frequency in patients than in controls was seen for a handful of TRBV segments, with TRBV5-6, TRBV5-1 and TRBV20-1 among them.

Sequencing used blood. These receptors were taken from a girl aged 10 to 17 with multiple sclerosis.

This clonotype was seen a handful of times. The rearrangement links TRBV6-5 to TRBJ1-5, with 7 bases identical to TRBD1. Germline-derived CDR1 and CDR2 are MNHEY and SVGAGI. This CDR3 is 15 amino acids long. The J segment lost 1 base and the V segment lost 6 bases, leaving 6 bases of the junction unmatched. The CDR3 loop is CASRGKGASNQPQHF. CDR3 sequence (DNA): TGTGCCAGCAGGGGGAAGGGGGCGAGCAATCAGCCCCAGCATTTT.

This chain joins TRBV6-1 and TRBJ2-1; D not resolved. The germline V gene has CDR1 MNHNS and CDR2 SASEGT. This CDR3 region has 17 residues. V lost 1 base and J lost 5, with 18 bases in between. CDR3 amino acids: CASSEELSSAPNNEQFF. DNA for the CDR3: TGTGCCAGCAGTGAAGAATTATCGAGTGCCCCCAACAATGAGCAGTTCTTC.

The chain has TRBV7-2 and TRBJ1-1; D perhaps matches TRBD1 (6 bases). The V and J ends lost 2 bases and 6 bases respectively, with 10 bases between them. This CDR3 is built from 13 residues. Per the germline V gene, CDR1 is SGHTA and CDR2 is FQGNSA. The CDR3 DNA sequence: TGTGCCAGCAGCTTACAGGGGACGTCTGAAGCTTTCTTT. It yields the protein CASSLQGTSEAFF.

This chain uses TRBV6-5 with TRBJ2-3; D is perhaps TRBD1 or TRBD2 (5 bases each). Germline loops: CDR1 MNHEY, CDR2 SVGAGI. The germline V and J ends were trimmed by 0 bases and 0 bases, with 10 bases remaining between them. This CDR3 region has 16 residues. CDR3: CASSYSGESSTDTQYF. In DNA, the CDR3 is TGTGCCAGCAGTTACTCGGGGGAATCTAGCACAGATACGCAGTATTTT.

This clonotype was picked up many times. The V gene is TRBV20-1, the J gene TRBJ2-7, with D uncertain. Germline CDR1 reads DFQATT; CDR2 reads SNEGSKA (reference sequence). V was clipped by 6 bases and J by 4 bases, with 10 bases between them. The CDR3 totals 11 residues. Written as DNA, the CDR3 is TGCAGTGCGGGCGGCCTGTACGAGCAGTACTTC. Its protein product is CSAGGLYEQYF.

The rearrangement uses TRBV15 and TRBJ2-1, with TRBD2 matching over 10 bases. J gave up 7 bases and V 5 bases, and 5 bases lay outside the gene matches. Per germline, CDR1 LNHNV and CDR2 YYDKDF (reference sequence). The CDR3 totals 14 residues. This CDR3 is CATSLGLAENEQFF. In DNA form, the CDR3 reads TGTGCCACCAGCCTCGGACTAGCGGAGAATGAGCAGTTCTTC.

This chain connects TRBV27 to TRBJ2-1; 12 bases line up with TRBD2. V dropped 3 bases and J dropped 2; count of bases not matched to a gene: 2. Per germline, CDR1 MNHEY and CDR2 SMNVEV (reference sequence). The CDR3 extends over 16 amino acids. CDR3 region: CASSLTSGSPYNEQFF. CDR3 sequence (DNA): TGTGCCAGCAGTTTGACTAGCGGGAGCCCCTACAATGAGCAGTTCTTC.

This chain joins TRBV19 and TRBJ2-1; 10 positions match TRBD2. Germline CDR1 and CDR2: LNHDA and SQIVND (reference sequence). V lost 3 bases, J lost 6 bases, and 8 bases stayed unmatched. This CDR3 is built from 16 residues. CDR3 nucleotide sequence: TGTGCCAGTAGTATTAACGTAGCGGGAGGACGCAATGAGCAGTTCTTC. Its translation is CASSINVAGGRNEQFF.

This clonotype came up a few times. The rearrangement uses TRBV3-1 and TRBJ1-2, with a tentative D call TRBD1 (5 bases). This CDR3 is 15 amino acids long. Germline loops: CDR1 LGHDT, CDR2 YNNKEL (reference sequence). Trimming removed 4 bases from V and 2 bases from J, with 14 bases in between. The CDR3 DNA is TGTGCCAGCAGCCGGAGGGTGACAGCCAACTATGGCTACACCTTC. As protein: CASSRRVTANYGYTF.

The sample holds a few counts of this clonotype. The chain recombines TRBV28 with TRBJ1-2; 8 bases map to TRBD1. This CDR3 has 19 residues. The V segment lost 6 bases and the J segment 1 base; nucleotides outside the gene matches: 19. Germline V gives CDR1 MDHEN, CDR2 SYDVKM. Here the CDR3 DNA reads TGTGCCAGCAGGCACGGGAAGCTAATCCGGGACAGGAATAACTATGGCTACACCTTC. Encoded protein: CASRHGKLIRDRNNYGYTF.

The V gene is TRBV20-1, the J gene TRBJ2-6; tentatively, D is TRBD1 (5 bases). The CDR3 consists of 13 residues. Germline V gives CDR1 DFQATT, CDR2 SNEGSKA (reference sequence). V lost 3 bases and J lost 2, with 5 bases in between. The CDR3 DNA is TGCAGTGCTAGCAGGGCTGGGGCCAACGTCCTGACTTTC. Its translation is CSASRAGANVLTF.

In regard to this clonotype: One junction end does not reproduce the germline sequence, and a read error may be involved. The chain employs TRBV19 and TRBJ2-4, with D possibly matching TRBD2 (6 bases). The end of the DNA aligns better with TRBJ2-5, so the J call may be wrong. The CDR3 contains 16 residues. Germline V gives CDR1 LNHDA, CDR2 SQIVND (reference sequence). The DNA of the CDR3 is TGTGTCAGTAGTCGGCGTGGCGGGGTCACCCAAGAGACCCAGTACTTC. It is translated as CVSSRRGGVTQETQYF.

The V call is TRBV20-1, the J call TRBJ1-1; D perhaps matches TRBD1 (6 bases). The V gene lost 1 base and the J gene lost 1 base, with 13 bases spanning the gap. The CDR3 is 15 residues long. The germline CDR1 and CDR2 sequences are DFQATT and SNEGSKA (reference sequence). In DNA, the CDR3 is TGCAGTGCTAGAGGGTCAGGGGCCGGGAACACTGAAGCTTTCTTT. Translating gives CSARGSGAGNTEAFF.

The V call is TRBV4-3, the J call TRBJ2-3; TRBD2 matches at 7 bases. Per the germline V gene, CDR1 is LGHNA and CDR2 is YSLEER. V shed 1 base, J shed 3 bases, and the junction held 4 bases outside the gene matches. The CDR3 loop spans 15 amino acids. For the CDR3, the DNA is TGCGCCAGCAGCCAAGCCCTAGCGGTAACAGATACGCAGTATTTT. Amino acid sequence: CASSQALAVTDTQYF.

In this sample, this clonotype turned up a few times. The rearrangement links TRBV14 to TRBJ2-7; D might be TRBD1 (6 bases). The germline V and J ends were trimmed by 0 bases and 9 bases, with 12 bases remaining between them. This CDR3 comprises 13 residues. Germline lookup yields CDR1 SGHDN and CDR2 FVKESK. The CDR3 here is CASSQEPETGQYF. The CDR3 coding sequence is TGTGCCAGCAGCCAAGAGCCGGAGACAGGGCAGTACTTC.

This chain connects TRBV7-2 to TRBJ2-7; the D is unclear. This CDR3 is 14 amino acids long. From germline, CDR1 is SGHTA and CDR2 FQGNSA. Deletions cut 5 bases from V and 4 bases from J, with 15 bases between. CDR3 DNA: TGTGCCAGCAGCCCATCAGCCCAGGCGTACGAGCAGTACTTC. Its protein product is CASSPSAQAYEQYF.

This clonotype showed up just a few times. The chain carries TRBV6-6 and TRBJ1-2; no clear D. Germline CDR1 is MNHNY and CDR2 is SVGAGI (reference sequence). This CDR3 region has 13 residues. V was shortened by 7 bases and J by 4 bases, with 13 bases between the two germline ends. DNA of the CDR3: TGTGCCAGCACCACGACGGGTTCCTATGGCTACACCTTC. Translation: CASTTTGSYGYTF.

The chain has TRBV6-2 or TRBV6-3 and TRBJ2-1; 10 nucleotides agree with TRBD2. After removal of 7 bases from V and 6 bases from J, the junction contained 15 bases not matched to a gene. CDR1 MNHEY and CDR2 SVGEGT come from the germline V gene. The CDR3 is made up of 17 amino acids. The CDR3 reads CASKALAGVKLRNEQFF. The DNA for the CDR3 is TGTGCCAGCAAAGCTCTAGCGGGAGTTAAGCTACGCAATGAGCAGTTCTTC.

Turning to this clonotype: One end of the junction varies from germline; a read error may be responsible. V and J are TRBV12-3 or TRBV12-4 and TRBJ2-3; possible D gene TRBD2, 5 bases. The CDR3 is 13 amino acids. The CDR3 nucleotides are TGTTCATTTGCGAGGGCAATCACAGATGCGCAGTATTTT. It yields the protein CSFARAITDAQYF.

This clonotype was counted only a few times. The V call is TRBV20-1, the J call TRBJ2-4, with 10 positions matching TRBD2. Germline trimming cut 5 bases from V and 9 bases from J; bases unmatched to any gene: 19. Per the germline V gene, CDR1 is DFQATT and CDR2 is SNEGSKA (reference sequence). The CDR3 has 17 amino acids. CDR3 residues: CSADLAGLAGATGIQYF. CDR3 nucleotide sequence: TGCAGTGCTGATCTTGCTGGGCTAGCGGGGGCCACTGGCATTCAGTACTTC.

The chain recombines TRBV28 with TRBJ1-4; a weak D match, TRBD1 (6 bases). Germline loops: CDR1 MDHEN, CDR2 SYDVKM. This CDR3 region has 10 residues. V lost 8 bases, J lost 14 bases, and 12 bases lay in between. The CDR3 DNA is TGTGCCAGCCTGGGGGCGGGTCTGTTTTTT. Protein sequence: CASLGAGLFF.

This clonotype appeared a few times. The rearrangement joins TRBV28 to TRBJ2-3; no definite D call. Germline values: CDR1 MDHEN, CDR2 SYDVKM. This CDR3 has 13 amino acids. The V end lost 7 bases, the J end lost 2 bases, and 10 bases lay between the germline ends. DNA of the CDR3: TGTGCCAGCACACGGGTCATCACAGATACGCAGTATTTT. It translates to CASTRVITDTQYF.

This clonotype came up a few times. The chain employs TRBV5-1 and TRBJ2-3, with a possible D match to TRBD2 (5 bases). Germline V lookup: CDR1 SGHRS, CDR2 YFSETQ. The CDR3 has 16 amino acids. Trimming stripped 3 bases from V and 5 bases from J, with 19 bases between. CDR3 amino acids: CASSWTAGGLGDTQYF. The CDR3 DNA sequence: TGCGCCAGCAGCTGGACGGCTGGCGGGTTGGGAGATACGCAGTATTTT. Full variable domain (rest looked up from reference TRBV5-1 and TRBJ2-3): KAGVTQTPRYLIKTRGQQVTLSCSPISGHRSVSWYQQTPGQGLQFLFEYFSETQRNKGNFPGRFSGRQFSNSRSEMNVSTLELGDSALYLCASSWTAGGLGDTQYFGPGTRLTVL.

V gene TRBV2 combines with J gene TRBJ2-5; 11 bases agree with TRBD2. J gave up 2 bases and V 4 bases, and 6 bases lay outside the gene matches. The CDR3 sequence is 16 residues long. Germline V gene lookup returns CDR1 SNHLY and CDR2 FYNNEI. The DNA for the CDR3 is TGTGCCAGCAGTGTCCGACTAGCGGGAAGGCAAGAGACCCAGTACTTC. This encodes CASSVRLAGRQETQYF. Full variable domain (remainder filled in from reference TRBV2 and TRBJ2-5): EPEVTQTPSHQVTQMGQEVILRCVPISNHLYFYWYRQILGQKVEFLVSFYNNEISEKSEIFDDQFSVERPDGSNFTLKIRSTKLEDSAMYFCASSVRLAGRQETQYFGPGTRLLVL.

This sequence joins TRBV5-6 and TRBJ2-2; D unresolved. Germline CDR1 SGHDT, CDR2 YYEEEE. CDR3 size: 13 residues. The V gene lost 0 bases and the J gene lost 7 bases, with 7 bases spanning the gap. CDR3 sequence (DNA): TGTGCCAGCAGCTTGGGACCTCACGGGGAGCTGTTTTTT. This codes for CASSLGPHGELFF.

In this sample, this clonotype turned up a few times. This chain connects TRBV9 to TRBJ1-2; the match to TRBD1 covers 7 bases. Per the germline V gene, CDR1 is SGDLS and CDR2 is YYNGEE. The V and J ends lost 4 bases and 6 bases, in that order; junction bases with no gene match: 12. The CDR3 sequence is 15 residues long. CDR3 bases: TGTGCCAGCAGCCCAAGACAGGGAGGGGGTAATGGCTACACCTTC. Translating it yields CASSPRQGGGNGYTF.

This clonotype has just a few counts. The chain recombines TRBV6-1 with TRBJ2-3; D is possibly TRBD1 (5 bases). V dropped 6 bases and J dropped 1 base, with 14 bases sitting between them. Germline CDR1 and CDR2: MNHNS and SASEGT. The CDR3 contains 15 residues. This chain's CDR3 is CASRWTPLGTDTQYF. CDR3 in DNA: TGTGCCAGCAGATGGACACCTTTGGGCACAGATACGCAGTATTTT.